This T cell receptor (beta chain) was recorded in a study of memory CD4+ T cells and cytomegalovirus serostatus. Study-level results: The CMV-associated TCR signature appears largely within the CD4+ memory repertoire.

Measured with immunoSEQ multiplex PCR; TCRdb has only the in-frame clones, and not every one. Altogether 45,000 to 65,000 clones are present, about three quarters being singletons, with the ten largest covering roughly 1.5%. Comments on this clone: The antigen remains undetermined.

The sort gate was single viable CD3+CD4+CD8-CD45RO+ cells for memory CD4+ T cells. V was clipped by 5 bases and J by 1 base, with 10 bases between them. The germline V gene encodes CDR1 SNHLY and CDR2 FYNNEI. This CDR3 is 14 amino acids long. The V call is TRBV2, the J call TRBJ2-3, with D possibly matching TRBD1 (6 bases). The receptor comes from an adult in good health and CMV-seropositive. Sequenced: memory CD4+ T cells from blood. CDR3 coding DNA: TGTGCCAGCAGTCTGGGGGCCGGCACAGATACGCAGTATTTT. This codes for CASSLGAGTDTQYF.